This T cell receptor (beta chain) derives from a study of blood T cell repertoires in COVID-19. Overall study: Specimens from acute and convalescent COVID-19 originated in the United States, Italy and Spain. PBMCs, B-cell-depleted T cells, or T cells were the source of the cDNA or gDNA that made up the material.

This CDR3 has 14 residues. CDR1 is MNHEY and CDR2 is SVGAGI in the germline V gene. With 10 bases removed from V and 4 bases from J, the gap between germline ends came to 18 bases. The authors' processing: Reference gene primer amplification in the assay estimated nucleated cell counts. The repertoire was sequenced with immunoSEQ multiplex PCR; TCRdb's copy has only in-frame clones and lacks some. Clone size and the V and J calls come from that table; the DNA yielded D and trimming. The sample records 250,000 to 350,000 clones, more than 80% being singletons. Recovery among Cohort 3 donors was established by two negative PCRs, clearance, or symptom resolution.

Material for sequencing was PBMCs or T cells enriched from blood (not recorded which). V is TRBV6-5 and J is TRBJ2-3; possible D gene TRBD1, 6 bases. This receptor was identified in a woman aged 25 to 39 who had recovered from COVID-19. The CDR3 region is CATHSGDVSDTQYF. In DNA form, the CDR3 reads TGTGCCACCCACTCAGGGGACGTTTCAGATACGCAGTATTTT.